This T cell receptor beta chain was sequenced for a study of CD8 T cells in ankylosing spondylitis. Notes on the study in general: The study identified a TCR beta motif of roughly eight highly homologous variants that appeared characteristic of ankylosing spondylitis blood. Matched synovial fluid from ankylosing spondylitis patients was reported to be enriched for disease-linked clones.

This clonotype appeared a single time. Its antigen remains unidentified. V dropped 4 bases and J dropped 8 bases, with 13 bases sitting between them. The length of the CDR3 is 13 residues. CDR1 and CDR2 (germline): SGHRS, YFSETQ. Each CDR3 protein gets one entry after TCRdb re-called the 5' RACE reads with MiXCR. The table records around 90,000 distinct CDR3 sequences, around 25% of them present only once. The receptor was isolated from a male donor with ankylosing spondylitis or in good health (not recorded which). The sample consisted of blood, either unsorted or a sorted T cell fraction (not recorded which). V usage is TRBV5-1 and J usage is TRBJ2-1; D may correspond to TRBD1 or TRBD2 (5 bases each). In nucleotides, the CDR3 is TGCGCCAGCAGCGCAGCCGGGGCCGATGAGCAGTTCTTC. Encoded protein: CASSAAGADEQFF.